The clone carrying this T cell receptor (beta chain) was seen only a few times. The authors amplified TCR beta CDR3 from genomic DNA using two-round multiplex PCR. Primers specific to each TRBV and TRBJ gene were used in first-round PCR. TCRdb used MiXCR to reprocess the multiplex PCR reads, holding one entry per CDR3 protein. This table holds 31,000 or so distinct CDR3 sequences, about half found once. The sample is drawn from a study of prognosis after radiotherapy for stage I lung cancer. Study-level information: Enrollment began in early 2018 and ended in January 2019; the enrolled patients had stage I non-small cell lung cancer. It was SBRT that served as radiotherapy, in 3 to 5 fractions with a biologically effective dose of at least 100 Gy. Alongside stereotactic body radiotherapy, concurrent therapy was given to no patient.

Germline values: CDR1 SGHNT, CDR2 YYREEE (reference sequence). V was shortened by 2 bases and J by 1 base, with 14 bases between the two germline ends. This CDR3 comprises 16 residues. The receptor comes from a donor aged 50 or older with non-small cell lung cancer. The sample in question was PBMCs, obtained before or after stereotactic body radiation therapy (not recorded which). The chain has TRBV5-4 and TRBJ2-3, with a tentative D call TRBD1 (5 bases). CDR3 in amino acids: CASSFSGFSGTDTQYF. The CDR3 region has the DNA TGTGCCAGCAGCTTCTCAGGGTTTAGTGGCACAGATACGCAGTATTTT. The full variable domain, completed using reference TRBV5-4 and TRBJ2-3, is ETGVTQSPTHLIKTRGQQVTLRCSSQSGHNTVSWYQQALGQGPQFIFQYYREEENGRGNFPPRFSGLQFPNYSSELNVNALELDDSALYLCASSFSGFSGTDTQYFGPGTRLTVL.